These T cell receptor beta chains were read from a single sample in a study of blood T cell repertoires in COVID-19. The repertoire was sequenced with immunoSEQ multiplex PCR; TCRdb's copy has only in-frame clones and lacks some. The sample contains 210,000 or so clones, approximately 87% of which appear only once. The sequenced sample was peripheral blood. These receptors all come from a woman aged 45-60 years with acute or convalescent COVID-19. Each CDR3 is given with its conserved first and last residue. D genes are given only for firm matches. A clone size is listed for some rows: how often the clone was seen (once, few, many), or a class if it is expanded.

D	J	size	V	CDR3	DNA
TRBD2	TRBJ2-3	.	TRBV7-2	CASSLRATSGRMSDTQYF	TGTGCCAGCAGCTTACGGGCTACTAGCGGGAGGATGTCAGATACGCAGTATTTT
.	TRBJ1-4	.	TRBV7-6	CASSAYREPGEKLFF	TGTGCCAGCAGCGCCTACAGGGAACCCGGAGAAAAACTGTTTTTT
.	TRBJ2-7	.	TRBV9	CASSVGASGAYEQYF	TGTGCCAGCAGCGTAGGGGCCTCGGGGGCCTACGAGCAGTACTTC
.	TRBJ1-6	.	TRBV6-5	CASILTVYNSPLHF	TGTGCCAGCATCCTCACTGTCTATAATTCACCCCTCCACTTT
.	TRBJ2-1	.	TRBV7-9	CASSLGSAAEQFF	TGTGCCAGCAGCTTAGGATCGGCGGCTGAGCAGTTCTTC
.	TRBJ1-5	.	TRBV6-6	CASSDFNQPQHF	TGTGCCAGCAGCGACTTTAATCAGCCCCAGCATTTT
.	TRBJ1-5	.	TRBV19	CASSMRDNQPQHF	TGTGCCAGTAGTATGAGGGACAATCAGCCCCAGCATTTT
.	TRBJ2-3	.	TRBV9	CASSVSPGFTDTQYF	TGTGCCAGCAGCGTATCCCCAGGGTTTACAGATACGCAGTATTTT
.	TRBJ2-1	.	TRBV4-2	CASSQEYGSSYNEQFF	TGTGCCAGCAGCCAAGAATACGGGAGCTCCTACAATGAGCAGTTCTTC
.	TRBJ2-1	once	TRBV7-2	CASSLARAGSYNEQFF	TGTGCCAGCAGCTTAGCGCGGGCAGGATCCTACAATGAGCAGTTCTTC
TRBD2	TRBJ2-2	.	TRBV6-4	CASSAHAGTSPWELFF	TGTGCCAGCAGTGCCCATGCCGGGACTAGCCCTTGGGAGCTGTTTTTT
TRBD1	TRBJ2-5	.	TRBV5-1	CASSFSGGPETQYF	TGCGCCAGCAGCTTTTCAGGGGGACCGGAGACCCAGTACTTC
TRBD1	TRBJ2-7	.	TRBV6-5	CASSPTGTGAYEQYF	TGTGCCAGCAGTCCCACCGGGACAGGGGCCTACGAGCAGTACTTC
.	TRBJ1-5	.	TRBV7-2	CASSLGEGQPQHF	TGTGCCAGCAGCTTAGGAGAGGGTCAGCCCCAGCATTTT
TRBD2	TRBJ2-7	.	TRBV11-3	CASSSKRREGQVYREQYF	TGTGCCAGCAGCTCAAAAAGGCGGGAGGGCCAGGTTTATCGTGAGCAGTACTTC
TRBD1	TRBJ1-1	.	TRBV30	CAWSGTGFTEAFF	TGTGCCTGGAGTGGGACAGGCTTTACTGAAGCTTTCTTT
TRBD1	TRBJ2-7	once	TRBV27	CAIKGQTDSYEQYF	TGTGCCATAAAGGGACAGACAGACTCCTACGAGCAGTACTTC
.	TRBJ2-2	.	TRBV24-1	CATSDLYSNTGELFF	TGTGCCACCAGTGATTTATACAGTAACACCGGGGAGCTGTTTTTT
TRBD2	TRBJ2-4	.	TRBV6-5	CASSSGLAGVRNIQYF	TGTGCCAGCAGTTCGGGACTAGCGGGAGTAAGAAACATTCAGTACTTC
TRBD1	TRBJ2-1	.	TRBV10-3	CAISGPHRGKDEQFF	TGTGCCATCAGTGGGCCCCACAGGGGGAAGGATGAGCAGTTCTTC
TRBD1	TRBJ1-2	.	TRBV28	CASTSGQAYGYTF	TGTGCCAGCACCTCGGGACAGGCCTATGGCTACACCTTC
TRBD1	TRBJ2-1	.	TRBV10-2	CASSDDRVNEQFF	TGCGCCAGCAGTGATGACAGGGTAAATGAGCAGTTCTTC
.	TRBJ1-4	.	TRBV6-5	CASRGRQAIEKLFF	TGTGCCAGCAGGGGGAGGCAGGCCATTGAAAAACTGTTTTTT
TRBD2	TRBJ2-3	.	TRBV11-2	CASSFMPGREGTQYF	TGTGCCAGCAGCTTCATGCCCGGTAGGGAGGGTACGCAGTATTTT
.	TRBJ1-4	.	TRBV6-5	CASQLWQGEKLFF	TGTGCCAGCCAATTGTGGCAGGGAGAAAAACTGTTTTTT
.	TRBJ1-3	.	TRBV9	CASSVEQSSGNTIYF	TGTGCCAGCAGCGTAGAACAGTCTTCTGGAAACACCATATATTTT
.	TRBJ2-3	.	TRBV6-5	CASSWAYTSADTQYF	TGTGCCAGCAGTTGGGCCTATACCTCCGCAGATACGCAGTATTTT
.	TRBJ1-5	.	TRBV2	CASSLGGAPSNQPQHF	TGTGCCAGCTCCCTAGGAGGGGCACCAAGCAATCAGCCCCAGCATTTT
.	TRBJ1-2	once	TRBV5-8	CASSLVQGNYGYTF	TGTGCCAGCAGCTTAGTCCAGGGAAACTATGGCTACACCTTC
TRBD1	TRBJ1-2	.	TRBV6-6	CAISTGSYGYTF	TGTGCCATCTCGACAGGGTCATATGGCTACACCTTC
.	TRBJ1-3	.	TRBV6-2/TRBV6-3	CASSRPGLISGNTIYF	TGTGCCAGCAGTAGACCGGGACTGATCTCTGGAAACACCATATATTTT
TRBD1	TRBJ2-7	many	TRBV5-5	CASSPGQTWQYF	TGTGCCAGCAGCCCGGGACAGACCTGGCAGTACTTC
TRBD1	TRBJ1-1	.	TRBV7-2	CASSSDRGTEAFF	TGTGCCAGCAGCTCCGACAGGGGCACTGAAGCTTTCTTT
.	TRBJ1-3	.	TRBV7-8	CASSLTGSGNTIYF	TGTGCCAGCAGCTTAACAGGCTCTGGAAACACCATATATTTT
.	TRBJ2-3	once	TRBV7-9	CASSLRRGASTDTQYF	TGTGCCAGCAGCTTGAGGCGGGGAGCCAGCACAGATACGCAGTATTTT
TRBD1	TRBJ2-2	.	TRBV30	CAWRGQGLFNTGELFF	TGTGCCTGGAGGGGACAGGGGCTGTTTAACACCGGGGAGCTGTTTTTT
TRBD1	TRBJ2-7	.	TRBV4-1	CASSPRTGGHEQYF	TGCGCCAGCAGCCCACGGACAGGGGGCCACGAGCAGTACTTC
TRBD2	TRBJ2-5	.	TRBV7-2	CASSWGGIETQYF	TGTGCCAGCAGCTGGGGAGGGATAGAGACCCAGTACTTC
.	TRBJ1-1	.	TRBV12-3/TRBV12-4	CASRQGFNTEAFF	TGTGCCAGCAGGCAGGGTTTTAACACTGAAGCTTTCTTT
.	TRBJ1-1	few	TRBV4-3	CASSQGVGGLDTEAFF	TGCGCCAGCAGCCAAGGGGTTGGCGGGCTGGACACTGAAGCTTTCTTT
TRBD2	TRBJ2-7	.	TRBV7-2	CASSLATSGLYEQYF	TGTGCCAGCAGCTTAGCTACTAGCGGTCTGTACGAGCAGTACTTC
.	TRBJ2-2	.	TRBV5-1	CASSLGPRRGTGELFF	TGCGCCAGCAGCTTGGGTCCTAGACGGGGCACCGGGGAGCTGTTTTTT
TRBD1	TRBJ1-1	many	TRBV5-1	CASSSQTGGYAEAFF	TGCGCCAGCAGCTCTCAAACAGGGGGGTATGCTGAAGCTTTCTTT
TRBD1	TRBJ2-2	.	TRBV10-1	CASSDRGSGELFF	TGCGCCAGCAGTGACAGGGGGTCCGGGGAGCTGTTTTTT
.	TRBJ1-6	.	TRBV7-6	CASSLALGENSYNSPLHF	TGTGCCAGCAGCTTAGCGCTTGGGGAGAACTCCTATAATTCACCCCTCCACTTT
.	TRBJ2-3	.	TRBV4-3	CASSQAGMNTQYF	TGCGCCAGCAGCCAAGCGGGAATGAATACGCAGTATTTT
.	TRBJ1-4	few	TRBV5-6	CASSWEQELNEKLFF	TGTGCCAGCAGCTGGGAACAGGAGTTAAATGAAAAACTGTTTTTT